Each of the 32 T cell receptor beta chains below was sequenced from the same sample in a study of T cell changes during pregnancy in multiple sclerosis. Clones were read by immunoSEQ multiplex PCR, and TCRdb kept only the in-frame ones, dropping some. The sample yields about 36,000 clones, about 90% seen once. Sequencing used CD4+ T cells from peripheral blood mononuclear cells, obtained after pregnancy. The receptors derive from a female donor with multiple sclerosis, enrolled in a pregnancy study.

This clone is labeled medium-sized. This rearrangement joins TRBV14 to TRBJ1-1, with a possible D match to TRBD1 (5 bases). Per germline, CDR1 SGHDN and CDR2 FVKESK. The CDR3 spans 13 residues. V gave up 4 bases and J gave up 10 bases, with 16 bases separating them. The CDR3 region is CASSRSGGALAFF. CDR3 nucleotide sequence: TGTGCCAGCAGCCGCTCAGGAGGGGCGTTAGCTTTCTTT.

The chain employs TRBV6-7 and TRBJ1-4; no clear D gene. TRBV6-7 is given ORF status, its function remaining uncertain. This CDR3 has 15 amino acids. The V and J ends lost 0 bases and 8 bases respectively, with 13 bases between them. The DNA of the CDR3 is TGTGCCAGCAGTTACTCCTGGCCCCACATCGAAAAACTGTTTTTT. Residues: CASSYSWPHIEKLFF.

In this sample, this clone turned up once. The chain recombines TRBV6-4 with TRBJ1-5; 7 bases match TRBD1. Looked up from germline, CDR1 is MRHNA and CDR2 is SNTAGT. The CDR3 sequence is 16 residues long. V lost 3 bases to trimming and J lost 5 bases; unmatched junction nucleotides: 10. CDR3 DNA sequence: TGTGCCAGCAGTGATCTCCCGGGACAGAGCTATCAGCCCCAGCATTTT. Residues: CASSDLPGQSYQPQHF.

V is TRBV6-5 and J is TRBJ1-1; D is possibly TRBD1 (5 bases). The CDR3 extends over 13 amino acids. Trimming took off 5 bases at V and 6 bases at J, with 13 bases between the two ends. Germline V lookup: CDR1 MNHEY, CDR2 SVGAGI. CDR3 in DNA: TGTGCCAGCAGTGTGCCAGGGATGGCTGAAGCTTTCTTT. Its protein is CASSVPGMAEAFF.

The rearrangement joins TRBV20-1 to TRBJ1-1; D ambiguous. The CDR3 loop spans 11 amino acids. CDR1 is DFQATT, CDR2 SNEGSKA, per germline (reference sequence). Trimming stripped 0 bases from V and 7 bases from J, with 6 bases between. CDR3 residues: CSARDRSEAFF. The CDR3 nucleotides are TGCAGTGCTAGAGATCGGAGTGAAGCTTTCTTT.

The chain employs TRBV7-2 and TRBJ2-1; D possibly corresponds to TRBD1 (5 bases). The V end lost 0 bases, the J end lost 6 bases, and 12 bases lay between the germline ends. The CDR3 totals 15 residues. Germline loops: CDR1 SGHTA, CDR2 FQGNSA. In nucleotides, the CDR3 is TGTGCCAGCAGCTTAGCGGGTGGGGCTTTCAATGAGCAGTTCTTC. Encoded protein: CASSLAGGAFNEQFF. The variable domain in full, with the rest retrieved from reference TRBV7-2 and TRBJ2-1, is GAGVSQSPSNKVTEKGKDVELRCDPISGHTALYWYRQSLGQGLEFLIYFQGNSAPDKSGLPSDRFSAERTGGSVSTLTIQRTQQEDSAVYLCASSLAGGAFNEQFFGPGTRLTVL.

This chain links TRBV7-2 with TRBJ2-1; 9 bases line up with TRBD2. The CDR3 length is 15 residues. The germline gives CDR1 SGHTA, CDR2 FQGNSA. V was clipped by 7 bases and J by 6 bases; unmatched bases: 10. CDR3 sequence: CASTSQRGAGNEQFF. DNA of the CDR3: TGTGCCAGCACCTCCCAGCGGGGGGCGGGCAATGAGCAGTTCTTC.

This chain joins TRBV18 and TRBJ2-7; 7 bases fit TRBD2. There are 15 residues in the CDR3. Germline values: CDR1 KGHSH, CDR2 LQKENI. The V gene end was trimmed by 0 bases and the J gene end by 3 bases; junction bases not matched to a gene: 5. CDR3 protein: CASSPPDSGNYEQYF. DNA of the CDR3: TGTGCCAGCTCACCACCCGACAGCGGGAACTACGAGCAGTACTTC.

The chain carries TRBV30 and TRBJ1-4, with 8 bases matching TRBD1. The germline V gene has CDR1 GTSNPN and CDR2 SVGIG (reference sequence). The trim removed 0 bases at V and 8 bases at J, leaving 14 bases unmatched. The CDR3 totals 17 residues. The CDR3 region has the DNA TGTGCCTGGAGTGTACGGACAGGGCCCAGGTTACTCGAAAAACTGTTTTTT. It yields the protein CAWSVRTGPRLLEKLFF. Variable domain in full (rest from reference TRBV30 and TRBJ1-4): SQTIHQWPATLVQPVGSPLSLECTVEGTSNPNLYWYRQAAGRGLQLLFYSVGIGQISSEVPQNLSASRPQDRQFILSSKKLLLSDSGFYLCAWSVRTGPRLLEKLFFGSGTQLSVL.

In this sample, this clone turned up once. The chain uses TRBV19 and TRBJ2-3; D perhaps matches TRBD1 (5 bases). V was trimmed by 5 bases and J by 0 bases, leaving 9 bases between them. Germline V gives CDR1 LNHDA, CDR2 SQIVND (reference sequence). The length of the CDR3 is 14 residues. The CDR3 nucleotides are TGTGCCAGTAGTGGGGCTGGGAGCACAGATACGCAGTATTTT. Protein: CASSGAGSTDTQYF.

The chain combines TRBV30 with TRBJ1-6; D gene uncertain. Germline loops: CDR1 GTSNPN, CDR2 SVGIG (reference sequence). CDR3 length: 15 amino acids. V lost 1 base, J lost 0 bases, and 7 bases lay in between. CDR3 region: CAWSARSSYNSPLHF. The CDR3, as DNA: TGTGCCTGGAGTGCGCGTAGCTCCTATAATTCACCCCTCCACTTT.

The chain links TRBV29-1 to TRBJ1-1, with 8 bases lining up with TRBD1. The CDR3 runs 12 residues. Germline assignment: CDR1 SQVTM and CDR2 ANQGSEA. With V trimmed by 5 bases and J by 9 bases, 8 bases remained unmatched. The CDR3 spells CSVRGTGEQAFF. In DNA form, the CDR3 reads TGCAGCGTTCGGGGGACAGGCGAACAAGCTTTCTTT.

There are a few counts of this clone. The rearrangement joins TRBV7-2 to TRBJ1-1, with D perhaps TRBD1 (5 bases). The CDR3 has 15 amino acids. The germline V gene encodes CDR1 SGHTA and CDR2 FQGNSA. V was pared by 5 bases and J by 1 base, with 14 bases between. The CDR3 sequence is CASSPDSYWNTEAFF. The CDR3 DNA sequence: TGTGCCAGCAGCCCAGACAGTTACTGGAACACTGAAGCTTTCTTT.

This chain joins TRBV19 and TRBJ1-3; TRBD1 matches 9 bases. The CDR3 loop spans 15 amino acids. Germline trimming cut 3 bases from V and 4 bases from J; bases unmatched to any gene: 4. Germline lookup yields CDR1 LNHDA and CDR2 SQIVND (reference sequence). The CDR3 region has the DNA TGTGCCAGTAGTATCCCGGGACAGGGAGGAAACACCATATATTTT. It codes for CASSIPGQGGNTIYF.

The chain carries TRBV5-1 and TRBJ2-7, with TRBD2 matching 11 bases. This CDR3 is 14 amino acids long. V lost 4 bases to trimming and J lost 4 bases; unmatched junction nucleotides: 4. Germline CDR1 and CDR2: SGHRS and YFSETQ. The CDR3 DNA sequence: TGCGCCAGCAGCCGTAGCGGGAGGGATTACGAGCAGTACTTC. Translating it yields CASSRSGRDYEQYF.

The chain has TRBV9 and TRBJ2-1, with 15 bases aligning to TRBD2. The germline gives CDR1 SGDLS, CDR2 YYNGEE. J lost 0 bases, V lost 3 bases, and 7 bases had no gene match. The CDR3 is 19 amino acids. The CDR3 coding sequence is TGTGCCAGCAGCGCCCAGGGACTAGCGGGGGGTCACTCCTACAATGAGCAGTTCTTC. This sequence encodes CASSAQGLAGGHSYNEQFF.

The chain recombines TRBV7-3 with TRBJ2-1, with 7 positions matching TRBD2. There are 12 residues in the CDR3. J gave up 9 bases and V 5 bases, and 4 bases lay outside the gene matches. From germline, CDR1 is SGHTA and CDR2 FQGTGA. The CDR3, as DNA: TGTGCCAGCAGCATTACGGGGGGTGAGCAGTTCTTC. The encoded protein is CASSITGGEQFF. Filled out from reference TRBV7-3 and TRBJ2-1, the complete variable domain reads GAGVSQTPSNKVTEKGKYVELRCDPISGHTALYWYRQSLGQGPEFLIYFQGTGAADDSGLPNDRFFAVRPEGSVSTLKIQRTERGDSAVYLCASSITGGEQFFGPGTRLTVL.

The chain links TRBV18 to TRBJ2-2, with TRBD2 identical over 11 bases. CDR3 length: 18 residues. Germline loops: CDR1 KGHSH, CDR2 LQKENI. V lost 4 bases and J lost 0; bases outside the gene matches: 7. CDR3 DNA: TGTGCCAGCTCACGGCTGTCTAGCGGGGGGCCGAACACCGGGGAGCTGTTTTTT. The encoded protein is CASSRLSSGGPNTGELFF. The full variable domain, in which reference TRBV18 and TRBJ2-2 provide the parts outside the CDR3, is NAGVMQNPRHLVRRRGQEARLRCSPMKGHSHVYWYRQLPEEGLKFMVYLQKENIIDESGMPKERFSAEFPKEGPSILRIQQVVRGDSAAYFCASSRLSSGGPNTGELFFGEGSRLTVL.

This clone was counted a single time. This chain links TRBV5-1 with TRBJ2-2; 8 nucleotides agree with TRBD2. V dropped 0 bases and J dropped 6; count of bases not matched to a gene: 4. In germline, CDR1 is SGHRS, CDR2 YFSETQ. The CDR3 totals 15 residues. The CDR3 sequence is CASSLATSGAGELFF. The CDR3 bases are TGCGCCAGCAGCTTGGCCACTAGCGGTGCCGGGGAGCTGTTTTTT.

CDR3 loop: CASSPRLNTIYF. The CDR3 nucleotides read TGTGCCAGCAGCCCCCGACTCAACACCATATATTTT. The chain is built from TRBV7-8 and TRBJ1-3; D gene unclear. V was cut by 5 bases and J by 7 bases, with 9 bases left in between. This CDR3 contains 12 residues. Per the germline V gene, CDR1 is SGHVS and CDR2 is FQNEAQ.

J is TRBJ1-1 and V is TRBV19; maybe TRBD1 (5 bases). CDR3 length equals 15 residues. The germline gives CDR1 LNHDA, CDR2 SQIVND (reference sequence). The V gene lost 6 bases and the J gene lost 2 bases, with 16 bases spanning the gap. The CDR3 reads CASRYPGQKNTEAFF. In nucleotides, the CDR3 is TGTGCCAGTAGATATCCAGGGCAGAAAAACACTGAAGCTTTCTTT.

The chain joins TRBV10-3 to TRBJ1-1, with a tentative D call TRBD1 (6 bases). Trimming cost V 6 bases and J 1 base, with 12 bases left between them. The germline CDR1 and CDR2 sequences are ENHRY and SYGVKD. The CDR3 consists of 14 residues. CDR3 amino acids: CAISQGTSNTEAFF. The CDR3, as DNA: TGTGCCATCAGCCAGGGGACGTCGAACACTGAAGCTTTCTTT.

This clone was found a few times. The J gene is TRBJ1-5, the V gene TRBV19; tentative D call: TRBD1 (5 bases). This CDR3 comprises 16 residues. Germline CDR1 and CDR2: LNHDA and SQIVND (reference sequence). V lost 6 bases and J lost 5, with 20 bases in between. Here the CDR3 DNA reads TGTGCCAGTAGCTCCATTGTAGCAGGGTCACATCAGCCCCAGCATTTT. This codes for CASSSIVAGSHQPQHF.

J is TRBJ2-5 and V is TRBV5-1; no clear D. Germline V lookup: CDR1 SGHRS, CDR2 YFSETQ. V was trimmed by 4 bases and J by 0 bases, leaving 4 bases between them. The CDR3 covers 12 residues. CDR3 sequence (DNA): TGCGCCAGCAGCCCGGACCAAGAGACCCAGTACTTC. Encoded protein: CASSPDQETQYF.

This chain joins TRBV19 and TRBJ2-3; tentatively, D is TRBD1 (5 bases). Trimming took 3 bases from V and 3 from J, leaving 7 bases between them. Germline-derived CDR1 and CDR2 are LNHDA and SQIVND (reference sequence). The CDR3 is made up of 13 amino acids. The DNA of the CDR3 is TGTGCCAGTAGTATTCAGGGAACAGATACGCAGTATTTT. It translates to CASSIQGTDTQYF. The variable domain in full, with the rest retrieved from reference TRBV19 and TRBJ2-3, is DGGITQSPKYLFRKEGQNVTLSCEQNLNHDAMYWYRQDPGQGLRLIYYSQIVNDFQKGDIAEGYSVSREKKESFPLTVTSAQKNPTAFYLCASSIQGTDTQYFGPGTRLTVL.

The chain combines TRBV6-5 with TRBJ1-1; 10 bases map to TRBD1. Germline-derived CDR1 and CDR2 are MNHEY and SVGAGI. V trimming: 2 bases; J trimming: 5 bases; junction bases outside the gene matches: 5. This CDR3 region has 15 residues. The CDR3 nucleotides read TGTGCCAGCAGTTACGGGGACAGGGGAGGAACTGAAGCTTTCTTT. Amino acid sequence: CASSYGDRGGTEAFF.

This chain connects TRBV7-7 to TRBJ2-1; D gene ambiguous. Trimming took 1 base from V and 3 from J, leaving 4 bases between them. CDR3 length equals 13 residues. Germline lookup yields CDR1 SSHAT and CDR2 FNYEAQ (reference sequence). The CDR3 loop reads CASSLDNYNEQFF. CDR3 coding DNA: TGTGCCAGCAGCTTAGATAACTACAATGAGCAGTTCTTC.

V is TRBV2 and J is TRBJ2-5; D may be TRBD1 (6 bases). This CDR3 comprises 13 residues. Germline V gene data show CDR1 as SNHLY and CDR2 as FYNNEI. Deletions cut 4 bases from V and 0 bases from J, with 6 bases between. Written as DNA, the CDR3 is TGTGCCAGCAGTGCAGGGGACCAAGAGACCCAGTACTTC. This codes for CASSAGDQETQYF.

The rearrangement uses TRBV14 and TRBJ2-5; D possibly corresponds to TRBD2 (6 bases). CDR1 is SGHDN, CDR2 FVKESK, per germline. The CDR3 length is 13 residues. V was trimmed by 4 bases and J by 4 bases, leaving 10 bases between them. CDR3 nucleotide sequence: TGTGCCAGCAGCCCAGCCGGGGGAGAGACCCAGTACTTC. Its translation: CASSPAGGETQYF.

V usage is TRBV29-1 and J usage is TRBJ2-5; possible D gene TRBD2, 6 bases. V was clipped by 3 bases and J by 1 base, with 9 bases between them. CDR1 is SQVTM and CDR2 is ANQGSEA in the germline V gene. CDR3 length: 13 residues. CDR3 sequence reads: CSVDTGVQETQYF. In DNA form, the CDR3 reads TGCAGCGTTGATACGGGGGTCCAAGAGACCCAGTACTTC.

The sample holds one count of this clone. The rearrangement joins TRBV7-2 to TRBJ2-5, with TRBD2 matching over 9 bases. This CDR3 region has 17 residues. V lost 4 bases, J lost 7 bases, and 16 bases stayed unmatched. CDR1 and CDR2 (germline): SGHTA, FQGNSA. The CDR3 protein is CASSSRGWGAGGPTQYF. CDR3 sequence (DNA): TGTGCCAGCAGCTCAAGGGGGTGGGGAGCGGGAGGTCCGACCCAGTACTTC.

The genes are TRBV18 and TRBJ1-5; D unresolved. Germline V gene sequence: CDR1 KGHSH, CDR2 LQKENI. The CDR3 is 16 amino acids. Trimming took 2 bases from V and 3 from J, leaving 14 bases between them. The CDR3 here is CASSPFLPEANQPQHF. CDR3 nucleotides: TGTGCCAGCTCACCATTCTTACCGGAGGCCAATCAGCCCCAGCATTTT.